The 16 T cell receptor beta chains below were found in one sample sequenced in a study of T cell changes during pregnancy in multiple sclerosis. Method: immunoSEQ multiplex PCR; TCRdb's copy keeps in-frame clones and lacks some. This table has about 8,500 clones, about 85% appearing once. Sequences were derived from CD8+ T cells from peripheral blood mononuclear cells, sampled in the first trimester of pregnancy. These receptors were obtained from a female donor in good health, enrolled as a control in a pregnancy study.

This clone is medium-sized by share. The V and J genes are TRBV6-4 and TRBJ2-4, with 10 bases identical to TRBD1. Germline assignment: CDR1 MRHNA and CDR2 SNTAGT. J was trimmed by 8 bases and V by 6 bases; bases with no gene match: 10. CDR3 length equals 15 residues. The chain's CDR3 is CASSVGQGENDIQYF. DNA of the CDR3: TGTGCCAGCAGCGTAGGACAGGGGGAGAATGACATTCAGTACTTC.

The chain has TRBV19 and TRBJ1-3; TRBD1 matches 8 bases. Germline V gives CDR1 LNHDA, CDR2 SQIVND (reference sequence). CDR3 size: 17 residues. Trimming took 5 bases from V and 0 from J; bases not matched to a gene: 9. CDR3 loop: CASSLLTGGFSGNTIYF. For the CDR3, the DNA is TGTGCCAGTAGTCTCCTCACAGGGGGATTCTCTGGAAACACCATATATTTT.

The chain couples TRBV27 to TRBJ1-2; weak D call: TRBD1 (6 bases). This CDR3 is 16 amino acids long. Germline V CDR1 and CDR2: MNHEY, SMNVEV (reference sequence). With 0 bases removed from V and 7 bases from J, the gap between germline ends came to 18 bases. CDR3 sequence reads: CASSLSLGHRVSGYTF. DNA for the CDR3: TGTGCCAGCAGTTTATCGTTGGGACACCGAGTAAGTGGCTACACCTTC.

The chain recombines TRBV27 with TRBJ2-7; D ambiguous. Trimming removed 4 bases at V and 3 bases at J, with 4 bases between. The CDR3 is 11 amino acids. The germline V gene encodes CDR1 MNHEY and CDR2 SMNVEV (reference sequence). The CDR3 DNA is TGTGCCAGCAGTTCAATCTACGAGCAGTACTTC. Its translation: CASSSIYEQYF.

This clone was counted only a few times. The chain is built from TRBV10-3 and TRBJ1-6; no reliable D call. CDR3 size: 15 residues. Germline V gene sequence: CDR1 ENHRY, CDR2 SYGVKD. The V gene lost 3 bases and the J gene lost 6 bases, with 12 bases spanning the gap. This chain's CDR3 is CAISDAEDSNSPLHF. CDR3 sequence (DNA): TGTGCCATCAGTGATGCCGAGGATTCTAATTCACCCCTCCACTTT.

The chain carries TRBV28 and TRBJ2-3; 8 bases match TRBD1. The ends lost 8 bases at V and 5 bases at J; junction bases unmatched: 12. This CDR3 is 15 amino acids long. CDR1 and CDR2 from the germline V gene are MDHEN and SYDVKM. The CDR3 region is CASRARQGAGDTQYF. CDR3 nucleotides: TGTGCCAGCCGGGCGAGGCAGGGGGCAGGAGATACGCAGTATTTT.

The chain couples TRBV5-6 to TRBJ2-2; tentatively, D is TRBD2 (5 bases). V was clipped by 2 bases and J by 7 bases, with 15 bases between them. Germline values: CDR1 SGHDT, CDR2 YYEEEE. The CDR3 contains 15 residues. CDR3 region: CASSFFEEGFGELFF. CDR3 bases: TGTGCCAGCAGCTTCTTTGAAGAGGGATTCGGGGAGCTGTTTTTT.

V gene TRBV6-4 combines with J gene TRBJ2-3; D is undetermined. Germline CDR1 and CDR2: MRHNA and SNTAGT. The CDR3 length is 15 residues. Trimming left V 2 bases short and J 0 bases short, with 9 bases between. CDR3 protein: CASSDRLESTDTQYF. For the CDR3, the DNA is TGTGCCAGCAGTGACAGATTAGAGAGCACAGATACGCAGTATTTT.

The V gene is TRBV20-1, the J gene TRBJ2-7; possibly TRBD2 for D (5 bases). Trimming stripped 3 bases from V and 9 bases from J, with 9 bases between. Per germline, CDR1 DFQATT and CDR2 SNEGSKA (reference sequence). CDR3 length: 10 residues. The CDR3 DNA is TGCAGTGCTAGCGGCGGGTGGCAGTACTTC. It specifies CSASGGWQYF.

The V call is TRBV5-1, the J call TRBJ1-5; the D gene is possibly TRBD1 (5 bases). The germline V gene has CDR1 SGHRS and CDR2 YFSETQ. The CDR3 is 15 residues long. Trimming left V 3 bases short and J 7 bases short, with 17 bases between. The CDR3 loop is CASSSGVEGLQPQHF. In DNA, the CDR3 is TGCGCCAGCAGCTCGGGGGTTGAGGGTTTGCAGCCCCAGCATTTT.

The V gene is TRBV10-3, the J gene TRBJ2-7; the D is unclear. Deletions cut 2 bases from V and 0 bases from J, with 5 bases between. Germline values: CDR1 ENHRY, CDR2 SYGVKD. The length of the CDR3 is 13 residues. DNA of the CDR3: TGTGCCATCAGTGAGGGCAGCTCCTACGAGCAGTACTTC. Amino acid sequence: CAISEGSSYEQYF.

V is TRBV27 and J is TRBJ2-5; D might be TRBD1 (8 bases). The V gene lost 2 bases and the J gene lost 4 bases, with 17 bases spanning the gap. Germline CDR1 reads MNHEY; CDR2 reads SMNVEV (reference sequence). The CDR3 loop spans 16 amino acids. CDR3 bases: TGTGCCAGCAGTTTAGGTGGACAGGGCGGGAGAGAGACCCAGTACTTC. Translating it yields CASSLGGQGGRETQYF.

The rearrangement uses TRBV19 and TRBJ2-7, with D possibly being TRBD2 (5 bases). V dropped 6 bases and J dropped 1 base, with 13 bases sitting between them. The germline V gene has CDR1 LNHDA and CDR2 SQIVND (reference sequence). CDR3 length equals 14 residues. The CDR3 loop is CASSPSRDSYEQYF. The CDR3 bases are TGTGCCAGTAGCCCCTCGAGGGATTCCTACGAGCAGTACTTC.

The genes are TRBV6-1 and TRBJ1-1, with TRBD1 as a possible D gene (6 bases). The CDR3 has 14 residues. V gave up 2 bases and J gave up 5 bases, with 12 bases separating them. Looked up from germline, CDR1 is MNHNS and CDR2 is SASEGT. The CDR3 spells CASSESGEGTEAFF. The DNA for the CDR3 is TGTGCCAGCAGTGAATCAGGGGAGGGGACTGAAGCTTTCTTT.

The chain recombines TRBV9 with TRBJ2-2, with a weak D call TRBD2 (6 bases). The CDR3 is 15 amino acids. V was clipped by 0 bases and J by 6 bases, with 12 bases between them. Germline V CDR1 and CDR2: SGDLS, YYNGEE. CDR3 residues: CASSVAQGGPGELFF. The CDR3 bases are TGTGCCAGCAGCGTAGCGCAGGGAGGCCCCGGGGAGCTGTTTTTT.

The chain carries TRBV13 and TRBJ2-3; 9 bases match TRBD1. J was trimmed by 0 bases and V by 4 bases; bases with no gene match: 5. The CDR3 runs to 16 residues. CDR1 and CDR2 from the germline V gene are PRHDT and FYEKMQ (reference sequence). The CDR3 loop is CASSWRDRDSTDTQYF. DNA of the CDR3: TGTGCCAGCAGCTGGAGGGACAGGGACAGCACAGATACGCAGTATTTT.